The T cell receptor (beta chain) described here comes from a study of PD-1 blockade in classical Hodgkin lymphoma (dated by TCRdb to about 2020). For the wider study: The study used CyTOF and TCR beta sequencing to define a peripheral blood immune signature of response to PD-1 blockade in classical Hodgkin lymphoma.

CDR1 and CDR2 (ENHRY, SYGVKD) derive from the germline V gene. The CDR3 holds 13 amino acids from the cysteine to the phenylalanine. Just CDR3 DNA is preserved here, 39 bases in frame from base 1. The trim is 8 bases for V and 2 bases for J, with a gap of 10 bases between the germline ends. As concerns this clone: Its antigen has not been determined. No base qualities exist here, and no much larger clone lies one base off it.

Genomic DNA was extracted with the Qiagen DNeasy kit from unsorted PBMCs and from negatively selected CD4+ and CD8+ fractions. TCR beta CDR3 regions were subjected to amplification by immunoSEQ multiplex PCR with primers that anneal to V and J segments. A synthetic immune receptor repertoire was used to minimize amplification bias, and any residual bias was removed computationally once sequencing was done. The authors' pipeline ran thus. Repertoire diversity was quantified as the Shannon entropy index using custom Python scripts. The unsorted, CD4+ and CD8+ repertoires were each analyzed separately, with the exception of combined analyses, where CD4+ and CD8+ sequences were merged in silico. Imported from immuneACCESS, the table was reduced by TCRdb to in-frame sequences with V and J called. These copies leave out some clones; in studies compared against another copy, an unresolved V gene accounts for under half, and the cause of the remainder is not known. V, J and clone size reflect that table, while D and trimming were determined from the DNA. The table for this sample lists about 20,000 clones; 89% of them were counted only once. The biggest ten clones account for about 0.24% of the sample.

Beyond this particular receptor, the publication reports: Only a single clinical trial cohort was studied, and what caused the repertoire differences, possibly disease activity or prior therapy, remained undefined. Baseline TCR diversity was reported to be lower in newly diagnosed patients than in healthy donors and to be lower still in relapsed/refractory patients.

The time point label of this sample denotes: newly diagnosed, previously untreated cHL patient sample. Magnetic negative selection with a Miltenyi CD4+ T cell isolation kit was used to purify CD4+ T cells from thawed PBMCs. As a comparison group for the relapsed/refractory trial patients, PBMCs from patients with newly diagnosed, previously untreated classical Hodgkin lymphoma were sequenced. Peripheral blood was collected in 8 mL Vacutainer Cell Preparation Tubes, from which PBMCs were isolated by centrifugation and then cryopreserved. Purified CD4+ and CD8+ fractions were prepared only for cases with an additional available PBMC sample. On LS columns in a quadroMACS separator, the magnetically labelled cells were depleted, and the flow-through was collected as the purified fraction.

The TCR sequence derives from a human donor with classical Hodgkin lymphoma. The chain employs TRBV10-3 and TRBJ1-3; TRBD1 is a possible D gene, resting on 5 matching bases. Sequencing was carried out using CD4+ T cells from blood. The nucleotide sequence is TGTGCCATCCAGGGCATTACTGGAAACACCATATATTTT. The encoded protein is CAIQGITGNTIYF.